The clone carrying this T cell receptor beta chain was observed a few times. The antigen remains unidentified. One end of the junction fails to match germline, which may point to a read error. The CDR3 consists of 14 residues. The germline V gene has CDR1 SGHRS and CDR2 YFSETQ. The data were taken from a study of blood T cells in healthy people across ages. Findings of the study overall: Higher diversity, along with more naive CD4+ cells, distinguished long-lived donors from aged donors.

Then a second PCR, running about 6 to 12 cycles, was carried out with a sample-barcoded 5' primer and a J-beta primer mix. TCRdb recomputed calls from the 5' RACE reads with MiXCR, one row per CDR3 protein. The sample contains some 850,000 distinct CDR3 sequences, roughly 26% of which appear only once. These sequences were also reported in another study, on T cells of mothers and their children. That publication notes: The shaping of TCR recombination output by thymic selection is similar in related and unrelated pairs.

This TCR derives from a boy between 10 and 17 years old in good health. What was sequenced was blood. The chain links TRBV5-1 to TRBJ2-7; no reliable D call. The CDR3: CASSESWSSNEQYF. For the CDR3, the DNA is TGCGCCAGCAGCGAATCCTGGAGCTCCAACGAGCAGTACTTC.